The 30 T cell receptor beta chains given below trace back to one sample, sequenced in a study of blood T cell repertoires in COVID-19 (dated by TCRdb to 2020 to 2022). The library was prepared using the immunoSEQ multiplex PCR assay. This is the immuneACCESS table as TCRdb keeps it, with only in-frame sequences that have V and J called. A part of the clones is gone; compared with another copy, unresolved V genes explain less than half, and the rest is unexplained. Present in this sample are 130,000 or so clones, more than 80% of which were seen just once. The ten most abundant clones make up 10% to 15% of the sample. The sequencing input was peripheral blood. These receptors originate from a woman in her sixties or seventies with acute or convalescent COVID-19.

The V gene is TRBV7-9, the J gene TRBJ1-1; D possibly corresponds to TRBD1 (5 bases). Germline assignment: CDR1 SEHNR and CDR2 FQNEAQ (reference sequence). The CDR3 totals 14 residues. V was shortened by 1 base and J by 3 bases, with 9 bases between the two germline ends. This chain's CDR3 is CASSLGGVHTEAFF. Here the CDR3 DNA reads TGTGCCAGCAGCTTAGGGGGGGTCCACACTGAAGCTTTCTTT.

The chain combines TRBV2 with TRBJ1-2; 9 nucleotides align to TRBD1. CDR1 and CDR2 from the germline V gene are SNHLY and FYNNEI. With 6 bases clipped from V and 7 bases from J, the junction kept 9 bases outside the gene matches. This CDR3 region has 14 residues. The CDR3 nucleotides are TGTGCCAGCAGCTCCGGACAGGGGACAGCTGGCTACACCTTC. Translation: CASSSGQGTAGYTF. The variable domain in full, with the rest retrieved from reference TRBV2 and TRBJ1-2, is EPEVTQTPSHQVTQMGQEVILRCVPISNHLYFYWYRQILGQKVEFLVSFYNNEISEKSEIFDDQFSVERPDGSNFTLKIRSTKLEDSAMYFCASSSGQGTAGYTFGSGTRLTVV.

This clone appeared a single time. The rearrangement links TRBV19 to TRBJ2-6; no firm D call. CDR1 LNHDA and CDR2 SQIVND come from the germline V gene (reference sequence). The CDR3 spans 16 residues. V was shortened by 7 bases and J by 4 bases, with 17 bases between the two germline ends. CDR3 amino acids: CASTPRNLGGANVLTF. The CDR3 DNA reads TGTGCCAGTACCCCCCGGAACCTAGGAGGGGCCAACGTCCTGACTTTC.

The chain joins TRBV9 to TRBJ1-2, with a tentative D call TRBD1 (6 bases). Germline CDR1 is SGDLS and CDR2 is YYNGEE. The V gene lost 3 bases and the J gene lost 9 bases, with 21 bases spanning the gap. This CDR3 is 15 amino acids long. The CDR3 loop is CASSAPGDTGLSYTF. For the CDR3, the DNA is TGTGCCAGCAGCGCCCCTGGGGACACCGGTTTAAGCTACACCTTC. Drawing the rest from reference TRBV9 and TRBJ1-2, the complete variable domain is DSGVTQTPKHLITATGQRVTLRCSPRSGDLSVYWYQQSLDQGLQFLIQYYNGEERAKGNILERFSAQQFPDLHSELNLSSLELGDSALYFCASSAPGDTGLSYTFGSGTRLTVV.

This chain joins TRBV5-6 and TRBJ2-1; D uncertain. The CDR3 has 14 residues. Germline V gene lookup returns CDR1 SGHDT and CDR2 YYEEEE. V dropped 1 base and J dropped 1 base, with 6 bases sitting between them. As DNA, the CDR3 is TGTGCCAGCAGCTTGAGAGGTTCCTACAATGAGCAGTTCTTC. Its protein is CASSLRGSYNEQFF.

The V and J genes are TRBV15 and TRBJ1-1; 11 bases line up with TRBD1. V lost 1 base, J lost 0 bases, and 7 bases stayed unmatched. The CDR3 covers 18 residues. Germline CDR1 LNHNV, CDR2 YYDKDF (reference sequence). The CDR3 nucleotides read TGTGCCACCAGCAGAGGGGGGACAGGGGGGAACGTGAACACTGAAGCTTTCTTT. Translation gives CATSRGGTGGNVNTEAFF.

The chain uses TRBV2 and TRBJ2-5; possibly TRBD2 for D (7 bases). Germline CDR1 SNHLY, CDR2 FYNNEI. The CDR3 consists of 13 residues. V was clipped by 8 bases and J by 9 bases, with 19 bases between them. The CDR3 region is CASEEGGSGAQYF. CDR3 coding DNA: TGTGCCAGCGAGGAGGGGGGGTCCGGGGCCCAGTACTTC.

This clone was counted a few times. V gene TRBV24-1 combines with J gene TRBJ1-5, with 7 bases aligning to TRBD1. The junction had 5 bases not matched to a gene; V was cut back by 3 bases and J by 4 bases. Germline values: CDR1 KGHDR, CDR2 SFDVKD. This CDR3 has 15 residues. CDR3 residues: CATSDGQVANQPQHF. The CDR3 DNA follows: TGTGCCACCAGTGATGGACAGGTCGCTAATCAGCCCCAGCATTTT.

The rearrangement links TRBV12-5 to TRBJ1-1; D is unresolved. Deletions cut 1 base from V and 4 bases from J, with 4 bases between. The V gene's germline CDR1 is LGHNT and CDR2 FRNRAP. The length of the CDR3 is 12 residues. The CDR3 here is CASGLALTEAFF. The CDR3 DNA follows: TGTGCTAGTGGTTTGGCCCTCACTGAAGCTTTCTTT.

The gene calls are TRBV5-6 and TRBJ1-1; perhaps TRBD1 as D (6 bases). This CDR3 is 14 amino acids long. The germline gives CDR1 SGHDT, CDR2 YYEEEE. V gave up 4 bases and J gave up 1 base, with 11 bases separating them. CDR3 residues: CASSLGQSNTEAFF. Written as DNA, the CDR3 is TGTGCCAGCAGCCTAGGACAGTCGAACACTGAAGCTTTCTTT.

The chain carries TRBV5-1 and TRBJ2-7, with no clear D. The CDR3 sequence is 11 residues long. CDR1 is SGHRS, CDR2 YFSETQ, per germline. V gave up 2 bases and J gave up 7 bases, with 7 bases separating them. In DNA form, the CDR3 reads TGCGCCAGCAGCTTTCTCGGGGAGCAGTACTTC. Translating gives CASSFLGEQYF.

J is TRBJ1-6 and V is TRBV7-6; D is uncertain. The CDR3 has 15 amino acids. V lost 1 base, J lost 8 bases, and 12 bases lay in between. Germline lookup yields CDR1 SGHVS and CDR2 FNYEAQ. In nucleotides, the CDR3 is TGTGCCAGCAGCTTAGGTACGGGGTTATATTCACCCCTCCACTTT. Translating gives CASSLGTGLYSPLHF.

The chain links TRBV5-1 to TRBJ1-3, with TRBD1 as a possible D gene (5 bases). Trimming left V 4 bases short and J 2 bases short, with 19 bases between. This CDR3 spans 17 amino acids. The germline V gene encodes CDR1 SGHRS and CDR2 YFSETQ. CDR3 sequence: CASSITAGGSTGNTIYF. For the CDR3, the DNA is TGCGCCAGCAGCATAACGGCGGGGGGATCAACTGGAAACACCATATATTTT.

The rearrangement joins TRBV12-3 or TRBV12-4 to TRBJ1-3; possibly TRBD1 for D (5 bases). Between the trimmed V and J ends, which lost 7 bases and 6 bases, there was a span of 13 bases. The CDR3 has 13 amino acids. CDR3 nucleotide sequence: TGTGCCAGCACGAGGCGACAGCTAAACACCATATATTTT. Its translation is CASTRRQLNTIYF.

This chain uses TRBV6-5 with TRBJ1-1; D gene ambiguous. Trimming cost V 5 bases and J 3 bases, with 10 bases left between them. CDR1 is MNHEY and CDR2 is SVGAGI in the germline V gene. The CDR3 is made up of 13 amino acids. The DNA for the CDR3 is TGTGCCAGCAGTCTGGACTGGGACACTGAAGCTTTCTTT. Amino acids: CASSLDWDTEAFF.

V usage is TRBV5-6 and J usage is TRBJ2-5, with D tentatively TRBD2 (6 bases). V lost 2 bases and J 6 bases, leaving 11 bases between the germline ends. Per the germline V gene, CDR1 is SGHDT and CDR2 is YYEEEE. CDR3 size: 13 residues. CDR3 DNA: TGTGCCAGCAGCTTCGGGGGAGGAAAGACCCAGTACTTC. Translated: CASSFGGGKTQYF.

The table lists this clone with a count of one. The rearrangement links TRBV29-1 to TRBJ2-7; D might be TRBD2 (6 bases). The CDR3 loop spans 13 amino acids. CDR1 is SQVTM, CDR2 ANQGSEA, per germline. V was shortened by 7 bases and J by 3 bases, with 16 bases between the two germline ends. Here the CDR3 reads CSAGGTERYEQYF. The CDR3 bases are TGCAGCGCTGGGGGGACGGAACGCTACGAGCAGTACTTC.

The chain joins TRBV7-9 to TRBJ1-1, with D possibly TRBD1 on 6 matching bases. With 5 bases removed from V and 1 base from J, the gap between germline ends came to 17 bases. Germline CDR1 SEHNR, CDR2 FQNEAQ (reference sequence). The CDR3 has 16 amino acids. CDR3: CASSVWTAGENTEAFF. In nucleotides, the CDR3 is TGTGCCAGCAGCGTTTGGACAGCCGGCGAGAACACTGAAGCTTTCTTT. Full variable domain (outside the CDR3, taken from reference TRBV7-9 and TRBJ1-1): DTGVSQNPRHKITKRGQNVTFRCDPISEHNRLYWYRQTLGQGPEFLTYFQNEAQLEKSRLLSDRFSAERPKGSFSTLEIQRTEQGDSAMYLCASSVWTAGENTEAFFGQGTRLTVV.

The J gene is TRBJ1-6, the V gene TRBV30; possible D gene TRBD1, 6 bases. The CDR3 covers 13 residues. Trimming took off 4 bases at V and 10 bases at J, with 14 bases between the two ends. Looked up from germline, CDR1 is GTSNPN and CDR2 is SVGIG (reference sequence). The DNA of the CDR3 is TGTGCCTGGAAGGGGGGGAGAGAGTCACCCCTCCACTTT. Its translation is CAWKGGRESPLHF.

J is TRBJ2-5 and V is TRBV29-1; 9 bases align to TRBD1. The CDR3 extends over 14 amino acids. CDR1 SQVTM and CDR2 ANQGSEA come from the germline V gene. Trimming took 8 bases from V and 3 from J; bases not matched to a gene: 10. The DNA of the CDR3 is TGCAGCACTCCCGGGACAGGGTGGGAAGAGACCCAGTACTTC. This sequence encodes CSTPGTGWEETQYF.

The V call is TRBV7-2, the J call TRBJ1-2; perhaps TRBD1 as D (6 bases). The CDR3 contains 17 residues. V shed 0 bases and J shed 6 bases, with 20 bases lying between them. CDR1 and CDR2 (germline): SGHTA, FQGNSA. The CDR3 loop is CASSLAGGAMAYDGYTF. CDR3 coding DNA: TGTGCCAGCAGCTTAGCGGGGGGGGCGATGGCTTACGATGGCTACACCTTC.

The V call is TRBV7-8, the J call TRBJ1-2, with TRBD1 identical over 8 bases. In germline, CDR1 is SGHVS, CDR2 FQNEAQ. The CDR3 totals 14 residues. V shed 1 base and J 7 bases; nucleotides not matched to a gene: 5. The CDR3 nucleotides are TGTGCCAGCAGCTTAGTGCAGGGGGCGGGTGGCTACACCTTC. It yields the protein CASSLVQGAGGYTF.

This clone was recorded only once. The V call is TRBV7-9, the J call TRBJ2-1; TRBD1 aligns across 7 bases. CDR3 length: 16 residues. CDR1 SEHNR and CDR2 FQNEAQ come from the germline V gene (reference sequence). V lost 2 bases, J lost 10 bases, and 14 bases stayed unmatched. The CDR3 spells CASSLRGGAGSGEQFF. The DNA for the CDR3 is TGTGCCAGCAGCTTAAGAGGGGGCGCAGGATCGGGCGAGCAGTTCTTC. Filled out from reference TRBV7-9 and TRBJ2-1, the complete variable domain reads DTGVSQNPRHKITKRGQNVTFRCDPISEHNRLYWYRQTLGQGPEFLTYFQNEAQLEKSRLLSDRFSAERPKGSFSTLEIQRTEQGDSAMYLCASSLRGGAGSGEQFFGPGTRLTVL.

The chain is built from TRBV9 and TRBJ1-1, with D hard to call. The CDR3 sequence is 15 residues long. The V end lost 3 bases, the J end lost 0 bases, and 12 bases lay between the germline ends. Germline V CDR1 and CDR2: SGDLS, YYNGEE. The DNA for the CDR3 is TGTGCCAGCAGCGCGACCTTCGGAGTGAACACTGAAGCTTTCTTT. This encodes CASSATFGVNTEAFF.

V gene TRBV7-3 combines with J gene TRBJ2-3, with a weak D call TRBD1 (6 bases). Germline V gene lookup returns CDR1 SGHTA and CDR2 FQGTGA. The CDR3 totals 16 residues. Trimming pared 0 bases from V and 6 bases from J, leaving 16 bases between. The CDR3 loop is CASSLTGSRGADTQYF. CDR3 in DNA: TGTGCCAGCAGCTTAACGGGGAGCAGGGGAGCGGATACGCAGTATTTT.

V and J are TRBV30 and TRBJ1-2, with D unclear. Looked up from germline, CDR1 is GTSNPN and CDR2 is SVGIG (reference sequence). CDR3 length equals 12 residues. V was clipped by 3 bases and J by 8 bases, with 13 bases between them. CDR3 DNA sequence: TGTGCCTGGAGCTACCCAGCCGGGGGCTACACCTTC. Residues: CAWSYPAGGYTF.

This clone was seen at least ten times. The V call is TRBV14, the J call TRBJ1-6; D call uncertain. Trimming cost V 1 base and J 10 bases, with 11 bases left between them. The CDR3 spans 14 residues. From germline, CDR1 is SGHDN and CDR2 FVKESK. The CDR3 DNA is TGTGCCAGCAGCCAAGGCCAGTTGAACTCACCCCTCCACTTT. Its protein is CASSQGQLNSPLHF.

The gene calls are TRBV6-5 and TRBJ1-1, with 7 bases identical to TRBD1. J lost 1 base, V lost 6 bases, and 8 bases had no gene match. The CDR3 length is 15 residues. CDR1 and CDR2 (germline): MNHEY, SVGAGI. The CDR3 region is CASRGPGTANTEAFF. The CDR3 DNA reads as TGTGCCAGCAGAGGACCCGGGACAGCGAACACTGAAGCTTTCTTT.

Worth noting for this clone: Germline is not matched at one junction end, which may reflect a read error. The chain joins TRBV24-1 to TRBJ2-7; no reliable D call. Germline V lookup: CDR1 KGHDR, CDR2 SFDVKD. This CDR3 contains 15 residues. CDR3 amino acids: CATSYFGLMYDEQYF. The CDR3 DNA is TGTGCCACCAGTTATTTTGGGCTCATGTATGACGAGCAGTACTTC.

This chain links TRBV18 with TRBJ1-1, with D possibly being TRBD1 (5 bases). Germline lookup yields CDR1 KGHSH and CDR2 LQKENI. Trimming stripped 3 bases from V and 5 bases from J, with 13 bases between. The CDR3 is 14 amino acids. CDR3 in DNA: TGTGCCAGCTCACCTCGGGGGGAGGGGACTGAAGCTTTCTTT. This codes for CASSPRGEGTEAFF.